The rows below give T cell receptor beta chains drawn from one sample of a study of shared clonotypes between healthy human individuals. The method was immunoSEQ multiplex PCR; TCRdb's version includes in-frame clones alone and lacks a portion of them. The sample has a few million clones; just over 90% are singletons. Sequencing was carried out using naive CD8+ T cells from PBMCs. The receptor source for this set is a man aged 18 to 30 in good health. Some clones in this sample may be carry-over from other donors' samples. Both conserved end residues are part of each CDR3. The D gene is left open where the match is weak. Expanded clones are given a class, and other clones once, few, many or no size at all.

j_gene	abundance	v_gene	d_gene	CDR3aa	CDR3nt
TRBJ1-1	NA	TRBV27	NA	CASSFRYGAEAFF	TGTGCCAGCAGTTTCAGGTACGGCGCTGAAGCTTTCTTT
TRBJ2-1	NA	TRBV18	NA	CASSRYEVSGYNEQFF	TGTGCCAGCTCACGATACGAGGTTAGCGGTTACAATGAGCAGTTCTTC
TRBJ2-7	NA	TRBV7-2	NA	CASSLSPRTAAHEQYF	TGTGCCAGCAGCTTATCCCCCCGGACGGCGGCCCACGAGCAGTACTTC
TRBJ1-1	NA	TRBV6-6	NA	CASSYFGEGNTEAFF	TGTGCCAGCAGTTACTTTGGTGAGGGGAACACTGAAGCTTTCTTT
TRBJ2-1	NA	TRBV5-1	TRBD1	CASSPGQGLLNEQFF	TGCGCCAGCAGCCCGGGACAGGGGTTGCTCAATGAGCAGTTCTTC
TRBJ1-5	NA	TRBV18	TRBD1	CASSLDRDNQPQHF	TGTGCCAGCTCACTGGACAGGGACAATCAGCCCCAGCATTTT
TRBJ2-6	NA	TRBV5-1	TRBD1	CASRYQQGSGANVLTF	TGCGCCAGCAGGTATCAACAGGGGTCCGGGGCCAACGTCCTGACTTTC
TRBJ2-3	NA	TRBV7-3	NA	CASSSQGHTDTQYF	TGTGCCAGCAGCTCGCAGGGGCACACAGATACGCAGTATTTT
TRBJ2-2	NA	TRBV25-1	TRBD1	CASSERDRVLSTGELFF	TGTGCCAGCAGTGAACGGGACAGGGTTTTGAGCACCGGGGAGCTGTTTTTT
TRBJ1-2	NA	TRBV28	NA	CASRRSLPHGYTF	TGTGCCAGCAGACGATCGTTACCTCATGGCTACACCTTC
TRBJ2-1	NA	TRBV14	TRBD2	CASSQEREPRNEQFF	TGTGCCAGCAGCCAAGAGCGGGAGCCGAGGAATGAGCAGTTCTTC
TRBJ2-7	NA	TRBV9	NA	CASSAQSLKGEQYF	TGTGCCAGCAGCGCCCAGTCCCTCAAAGGGGAGCAGTACTTC
TRBJ1-5	few	TRBV19	TRBD1	CASSISGQAIGEPQHF	TGTGCCAGTAGTATAAGTGGACAGGCCATAGGGGAGCCCCAGCATTTT
TRBJ2-5	NA	TRBV28	NA	CASSWVEIETQYF	TGTGCCAGCAGTTGGGTCGAGATCGAGACCCAGTACTTC
TRBJ2-7	NA	TRBV11-3	TRBD1	CASSLGRTGAYEQYF	TGTGCCAGCAGCTTGGGGCGGACAGGGGCCTACGAGCAGTACTTC
TRBJ2-1	NA	TRBV4-3	TRBD2	CASSLGTGGGYNEQFF	TGCGCCAGCAGCCTCGGGACTGGCGGGGGTTACAATGAGCAGTTCTTC
TRBJ2-7	NA	TRBV6-5	NA	CASSYRPGYYEQYF	TGTGCCAGCAGTTACCGGCCGGGTTACTACGAGCAGTACTTC
TRBJ2-1	NA	TRBV7-6	TRBD2	CASSLSFPLASGKGEQFF	TGTGCCAGCAGCTTATCTTTTCCGTTGGCTAGCGGGAAAGGGGAGCAGTTCTTC
TRBJ2-1	NA	TRBV5-1	TRBD1	CASSLNRDRTIRGNEQFF	TGCGCCAGCAGCTTAAACCGGGACAGGACCATTCGGGGCAATGAGCAGTTCTTC
TRBJ2-5	NA	TRBV9	TRBD2	CASSVHGTSGRDGRETQYF	TGTGCCAGCAGCGTCCACGGGACTAGCGGGAGGGATGGTCGAGAGACCCAGTACTTC
TRBJ1-3	NA	TRBV4-1	NA	CASSQGSGNTIYF	TGCGCCAGCAGCCAAGGGTCCGGAAACACCATATATTTT
TRBJ2-7	NA	TRBV6-1	NA	CASSDSLNGEYEQYF	TGTGCCAGCAGTGATAGCTTGAACGGGGAGTACGAGCAGTACTTC
TRBJ1-5	few	TRBV19	TRBD1	CASSTWTGKDQPQHF	TGTGCCAGTAGTACATGGACAGGGAAGGATCAGCCCCAGCATTTT
TRBJ2-2	few	TRBV19	NA	CASSIGSGELFF	TGTGCCAGCAGTATTGGATCCGGGGAGCTGTTTTTT
TRBJ2-1	NA	TRBV28	NA	CASSLRRDPHNEQFF	TGTGCCAGCAGTTTAAGGCGAGATCCCCACAATGAGCAGTTCTTC
TRBJ1-2	NA	TRBV7-9	NA	CASSPWMSYGYTF	TGTGCCAGCAGCCCGTGGATGAGCTATGGCTACACCTTC
TRBJ2-7	NA	TRBV4-1	NA	CASSQVGDRYEQYF	TGCGCCAGCAGCCAAGTCGGGGATCGCTACGAGCAGTACTTC
TRBJ2-1	NA	TRBV27	NA	CASSSTGVGTYNEQFF	TGTGCCAGCAGTTCCACGGGAGTGGGAACTTACAATGAGCAGTTCTTC
TRBJ2-2	NA	TRBV27	NA	CASSGSREPTGELFF	TGTGCCAGCAGTGGTTCGAGGGAGCCAACCGGGGAGCTGTTTTTT
TRBJ1-6	NA	TRBV27	NA	CASRSRAEGPSPLHF	TGTGCCAGCAGGTCAAGGGCCGAAGGACCCTCACCCCTCCACTTT
TRBJ2-6	NA	TRBV27	NA	CASTVPGANVLTF	TGTGCCAGCACCGTACCTGGGGCCAACGTCCTGACTTTC
TRBJ2-2	NA	TRBV9	NA	CASSVTGIPTWELFF	TGTGCCAGCAGCGTTACCGGGATCCCCACCTGGGAGCTGTTTTTT
TRBJ2-1	NA	TRBV25-1	TRBD2	CASSDFLAGPHNEQFF	TGTGCCAGCAGTGATTTTTTAGCGGGACCCCACAATGAGCAGTTCTTC
TRBJ2-7	once	TRBV9	NA	CASSPAGIYEQYF	TGTGCCAGCAGCCCGGCGGGGATCTACGAGCAGTACTTC
TRBJ2-7	NA	TRBV30	NA	CAWSGGIEQYF	TGTGCCTGGAGTGGGGGCATCGAGCAGTACTTC
TRBJ2-4	NA	TRBV27	TRBD2	CLLAGVGNIQYF	TGCCTCCTAGCGGGAGTGGGAAACATTCAGTACTTC
TRBJ2-7	NA	TRBV13	NA	CASSRRGGPTYEQYF	TGTGCCAGCAGCCGGCGGGGCGGACCCACCTACGAGCAGTACTTC
TRBJ2-7	NA	TRBV15	NA	CATSSNRNEQYF	TGTGCCACTAGCTCAAACAGGAACGAGCAGTACTTC
TRBJ2-1	NA	TRBV28	TRBD2	CASSFRREPDEQFF	TGTGCCAGCAGCTTTAGGCGGGAGCCCGATGAGCAGTTCTTC
TRBJ2-3	NA	TRBV19	TRBD2	CASSTQREARYTDTQYF	TGTGCCAGTAGTACCCAGCGGGAGGCACGTTACACAGATACGCAGTATTTT
TRBJ2-7	NA	TRBV5-8	NA	CASSLGGGRGDEQYF	TGTGCCAGCAGCTTGGGAGGGGGACGGGGGGACGAGCAGTACTTC
TRBJ1-2	NA	TRBV19	TRBD1	CASTAGGYGGYTF	TGTGCCAGTACGGCAGGGGGCTATGGCGGCTACACCTTC
TRBJ2-7	NA	TRBV27	TRBD2	CASQVSGDAYEQYF	TGTGCCAGCCAGGTAAGCGGGGACGCCTACGAGCAGTACTTC
TRBJ2-7	NA	TRBV9	TRBD1	CASSGTGGEQYF	TGTGCCAGCAGCGGGACAGGGGGCGAGCAGTACTTC
TRBJ2-7	NA	TRBV7-9	NA	CASSLVQEQYF	TGTGCCAGCAGCTTAGTTCAGGAGCAGTACTTC
TRBJ2-7	NA	TRBV10-2	TRBD1	CASSEAGTGAYEQYF	TGCGCCAGCAGTGAAGCCGGGACAGGTGCCTACGAGCAGTACTTC
TRBJ1-3	NA	TRBV14	TRBD1	CASSPLTGTHTIYF	TGTGCCAGCAGCCCTCTGACAGGGACTCACACCATATATTTT
TRBJ2-2	NA	TRBV19	NA	CASLAPTGELFF	TGTGCCAGTCTAGCCCCCACCGGGGAGCTGTTTTTT
TRBJ2-1	NA	TRBV29-1	TRBD2	CSVELGLATDEQFF	TGCAGCGTTGAACTGGGACTAGCGACCGATGAGCAGTTCTTC
TRBJ2-7	NA	TRBV5-4	TRBD1	CASSFTGGSYEQYF	TGTGCCAGCAGCTTTACAGGGGGTTCCTACGAGCAGTACTTC
TRBJ1-2	NA	TRBV19	NA	CASSFGRESGYTF	TGTGCCAGTAGCTTTGGCCGGGAGAGTGGCTACACCTTC
TRBJ2-1	NA	TRBV11-2	TRBD2	CASSRGGSLIDEQFF	TGTGCCAGCAGTAGGGGCGGGAGCCTTATTGATGAGCAGTTCTTC
TRBJ2-7	NA	TRBV5-4	TRBD2	CASSPGLAGAGPNYEQYF	TGTGCCAGCAGCCCGGGACTAGCGGGAGCGGGGCCTAACTACGAGCAGTACTTC
TRBJ1-5	NA	TRBV2	NA	CASSDEGGTSNQPQHF	TGTGCCAGCAGTGATGAAGGGGGAACTAGCAATCAGCCCCAGCATTTT
TRBJ2-6	NA	TRBV2	NA	CASIDGGANVLTF	TGTGCCAGCATCGACGGGGGGGCCAACGTCCTGACTTTC
TRBJ2-5	NA	TRBV11-2	TRBD2	CASSLFVASGGRGTQYF	TGTGCCAGCAGCTTATTTGTCGCATCGGGAGGGAGAGGGACCCAGTACTTC
TRBJ2-3	NA	TRBV7-9	NA	CASSTGALPDHTQYF	TGTGCCAGCAGCACCGGGGCGCTACCCGACCATACGCAGTATTTT
TRBJ1-2	once	TRBV27	TRBD1	CASSLLNLRATGQGFPYGYTF	TGTGCCAGCAGTTTACTTAATCTTCGGGCGACAGGACAGGGGTTCCCTTATGGCTACACCTTC
TRBJ2-7	NA	TRBV11-2	NA	CASSLGAPYYEQYF	TGTGCCAGCAGCTTAGGGGCACCCTATTACGAGCAGTACTTC